These 22 T cell receptor beta chains came from one sample sequenced in a study of cytomegalovirus exposure and HLA in healthy donors. PCR amplification relied on 60 Vbeta primers (plus 13 Jbeta primers). Clones were read by immunoSEQ multiplex PCR, and TCRdb kept only the in-frame ones, dropping some. The sample comprises about 190,000 clones, roughly 80% of which are singletons, and roughly 3.6% rests with the top ten. Sequencing used PBMCs. These receptors came from a man in his forties or fifties in good health and CMV-seropositive.

V gene TRBV9 combines with J gene TRBJ2-2, with TRBD1 identical over 7 bases. Germline assignment: CDR1 SGDLS and CDR2 YYNGEE. The CDR3 sequence is 13 residues long. The V segment lost 1 base and the J segment 8 bases; nucleotides outside the gene matches: 2. The CDR3 reads CASSVLTGGELFF. The CDR3 nucleotides read TGTGCCAGCAGCGTACTGACAGGGGGGGAGCTGTTTTTT.

This clone has only one observation. The chain is built from TRBV7-2 and TRBJ2-7; D is perhaps TRBD2 (5 bases). This CDR3 region has 14 residues. Germline CDR1 and CDR2: SGHTA and FQGNSA. The V end lost 4 bases, the J end lost 3 bases, and 13 bases lay between the germline ends. The CDR3 reads CASSSFGGVYEQYF. The DNA of the CDR3 is TGTGCCAGCAGCTCTTTCGGAGGAGTCTACGAGCAGTACTTC.

The chain recombines TRBV2 with TRBJ2-1, with 11 bases aligning to TRBD2. V lost 6 bases and J lost 0; bases outside the gene matches: 4. Germline V gene lookup returns CDR1 SNHLY and CDR2 FYNNEI. CDR3 length: 16 amino acids. Here the CDR3 DNA reads TGTGCCAGCAGAGCGACTAGCGGGGCCTCCTACAATGAGCAGTTCTTC. As protein: CASRATSGASYNEQFF.

V gene TRBV6-4 combines with J gene TRBJ2-1, with 11 bases that match TRBD2. Germline V gene lookup returns CDR1 MRHNA and CDR2 SNTAGT. The CDR3 is 13 residues long. With 4 bases clipped from V and 13 bases from J, the junction kept 6 bases outside the gene matches. The CDR3 region is CASSVLAGADQFF. CDR3 sequence (DNA): TGTGCCAGCAGTGTACTAGCGGGAGCCGATCAGTTCTTC.

V and J are TRBV6-5 and TRBJ1-2, with D tentatively TRBD1 (5 bases). The CDR3 has 14 residues. Trimming took off 2 bases at V and 6 bases at J, with 13 bases between the two ends. Germline CDR1 is MNHEY and CDR2 is SVGAGI. The CDR3 DNA is TGTGCCAGCAGTTACGGAGAGACAGTGAATGGCTACACCTTC. Translated: CASSYGETVNGYTF.

The chain has TRBV15 and TRBJ2-7; 11 bases are shared with TRBD1. J lost 6 bases, V lost 2 bases, and 6 bases had no gene match. The germline gives CDR1 LNHNV, CDR2 YYDKDF (reference sequence). The CDR3 loop spans 15 amino acids. The CDR3 spells CATSRQDRGQREQYF. The CDR3, as DNA: TGTGCCACCAGCAGACAGGACAGGGGGCAGCGCGAGCAGTACTTC.

In regard to this clone: Germline and junction disagree at one end, which may indicate a read error. J is TRBJ2-3 and V is TRBV4-1; weak D call: TRBD2 (6 bases). The germline V gene has CDR1 MGHRA and CDR2 YSYEKL. This CDR3 comprises 16 residues. The CDR3 sequence: CASSQDGGGNTNTQYF. CDR3 in DNA: TGCGCCAGCAGCCAAGATGGGGGAGGTAACACAAATACGCAGTATTTT.

This clone turned up a few times. The rearrangement links TRBV27 to TRBJ2-1; a weak D match, TRBD2 (5 bases). The CDR3 sequence is 14 residues long. V gave up 3 bases and J gave up 7 bases, with 13 bases separating them. Looked up from germline, CDR1 is MNHEY and CDR2 is SMNVEV (reference sequence). In DNA, the CDR3 is TGTGCCAGCAGTTTCAACTACGAGCGGAATGAGCAGTTCTTC. Translating it yields CASSFNYERNEQFF.

J is TRBJ2-7 and V is TRBV2; 7 bases fit TRBD1. There are 15 residues in the CDR3. The ends lost 1 base at V and 3 bases at J; junction bases unmatched: 6. Germline-derived CDR1 and CDR2 are SNHLY and FYNNEI. CDR3 sequence reads: CASSEGQGSLYEQYF. The CDR3 nucleotides read TGTGCCAGCAGTGAAGGACAGGGATCCCTCTACGAGCAGTACTTC.

V usage is TRBV9 and J usage is TRBJ2-3; D call uncertain. The V end was cut by 0 bases, the J end by 1 base, with 6 bases between. In germline, CDR1 is SGDLS, CDR2 YYNGEE. This CDR3 is 14 amino acids long. CDR3: CASSVDLGTDTQYF. Written as DNA, the CDR3 is TGTGCCAGCAGCGTAGACTTGGGCACAGATACGCAGTATTTT.

This clone has just a few counts. This chain uses TRBV30 with TRBJ2-7; possible D gene TRBD2, 5 bases. Germline V lookup: CDR1 GTSNPN, CDR2 SVGIG (reference sequence). CDR3 length equals 16 residues. The V and J ends lost 2 bases and 6 bases respectively, with 23 bases between them. This CDR3 is CAWSTRTSLANSEQYF. The CDR3 DNA is TGTGCCTGGAGTACGAGAACTAGTTTGGCAAACAGCGAGCAGTACTTC.

V gene TRBV6-5 combines with J gene TRBJ2-5, with TRBD1 as a possible D gene (6 bases). CDR1 is MNHEY and CDR2 is SVGAGI in the germline V gene. The CDR3 is 15 residues long. V gave up 2 bases and J gave up 1 base, with 11 bases separating them. The CDR3 nucleotides read TGTGCCAGCAGTTACGGTGGGGGCCTCCAAGAGACCCAGTACTTC. It specifies CASSYGGGLQETQYF.

The rearrangement links TRBV13 to TRBJ2-7; TRBD2 aligns across 7 bases. The germline gives CDR1 PRHDT, CDR2 FYEKMQ (reference sequence). After removal of 2 bases from V and 4 bases from J, the junction contained 8 bases not matched to a gene. This CDR3 contains 15 residues. CDR3: CASSLTAGANYEQYF. The CDR3 DNA reads TGTGCCAGCAGCTTAACCGCGGGAGCCAATTACGAGCAGTACTTC.

V and J are TRBV7-2 and TRBJ2-7; 7 nucleotides align to TRBD2. The junction had 9 bases not matched to a gene; V was cut back by 1 base and J by 3 bases. CDR3 length: 16 residues. Germline V gives CDR1 SGHTA, CDR2 FQGNSA. CDR3 loop: CASSLEAAGFSYEQYF. The CDR3 DNA reads TGTGCCAGCAGCTTAGAGGCAGCGGGATTCAGCTACGAGCAGTACTTC.

This clone was detected only a few times. The J gene is TRBJ2-6, the V gene TRBV27; D gene unclear. Trimming stripped 6 bases from V and 4 bases from J, with 19 bases between. The germline CDR1 and CDR2 sequences are MNHEY and SMNVEV (reference sequence). The CDR3 loop spans 17 amino acids. CDR3 protein: CASSLVPLSRGANVLTF. In DNA form, the CDR3 reads TGTGCCAGCAGCTTAGTCCCCCTATCGAGGGGGGCCAACGTCCTGACTTTC. The full variable domain, in which reference TRBV27 and TRBJ2-6 provide the parts outside the CDR3, is EAQVTQNPRYLITVTGKKLTVTCSQNMNHEYMSWYRQDPGLGLRQIYYSMNVEVTDKGDVPEGYKVSRKEKRNFPLILESPSPNQTSLYFCASSLVPLSRGANVLTFGAGSRLTVL.

CDR3 loop: CATSRDRDRGVYEQYF. The DNA for the CDR3 is TGTGCCACCAGCAGAGATAGGGACAGGGGGGTCTACGAGCAGTACTTC. The chain is built from TRBV15 and TRBJ2-7, with TRBD1 matching over 11 bases. The CDR3 runs to 16 residues. The trim removed 0 bases at V and 3 bases at J, leaving 4 bases unmatched. Looked up from germline, CDR1 is LNHNV and CDR2 is YYDKDF (reference sequence).

The rearrangement joins TRBV6-5 to TRBJ1-5, with a weak D call TRBD1 (6 bases). The V end lost 7 bases, the J end lost 4 bases, and 17 bases lay between the germline ends. There are 15 residues in the CDR3. Germline loops: CDR1 MNHEY, CDR2 SVGAGI. The CDR3 bases are TGTGCCAGCACCCCCCCGGGGGGCCGGAATCAGCCCCAGCATTTT. It specifies CASTPPGGRNQPQHF.

The rearrangement joins TRBV14 to TRBJ2-1; weak D call: TRBD2 (5 bases). Germline values: CDR1 SGHDN, CDR2 FVKESK. The CDR3 is made up of 18 amino acids. Trimming cost V 0 bases and J 5 bases, with 20 bases left between them. This CDR3 is CASSQDSPEDAPHNEQFF. The CDR3 DNA follows: TGTGCCAGCAGCCAAGATTCCCCGGAGGACGCTCCACACAATGAGCAGTTCTTC.

The chain employs TRBV7-9 and TRBJ2-3; 12 positions agree with TRBD2. V was clipped by 5 bases and J by 5 bases; unmatched bases: 11. CDR1 is SEHNR and CDR2 is FQNEAQ in the germline V gene (reference sequence). The CDR3 consists of 17 residues. The CDR3 sequence: CASSPPTSGGARDTQYF. The DNA for the CDR3 is TGTGCCAGCAGCCCACCGACTAGCGGGGGCGCAAGAGATACGCAGTATTTT.

Worth noting for this clone: The identical CDR3 is also encoded by other nucleotide sequences in the sample. The V call is TRBV28, the J call TRBJ1-1; TRBD1 matches at 8 bases. Germline values: CDR1 MDHEN, CDR2 SYDVKM. V shed 5 bases and J 5 bases; nucleotides not matched to a gene: 10. This CDR3 contains 15 residues. The CDR3 protein is CASSTQDRVRTEAFF. The CDR3, as DNA: TGTGCCAGCAGTACGCAGGACAGGGTGAGAACTGAAGCTTTCTTT.

The chain employs TRBV2 and TRBJ2-3; TRBD1 agrees at 8 bases. With 6 bases clipped from V and 6 bases from J, the junction kept 5 bases outside the gene matches. The CDR3 is 13 residues long. The V gene's germline CDR1 is SNHLY and CDR2 FYNNEI. The DNA of the CDR3 is TGTGCCAGCAGCACACAGGGGGTCGATACGCAGTATTTT. Translated, it gives CASSTQGVDTQYF.

The V gene is TRBV7-9, the J gene TRBJ2-2, with unresolved D. CDR3 length equals 14 residues. Trimming left V 3 bases short and J 1 base short, with 6 bases between. Per the germline V gene, CDR1 is SEHNR and CDR2 is FQNEAQ (reference sequence). The CDR3 DNA is TGTGCCAGCAGCTTGGCCCGGAACACCGGGGAGCTGTTTTTT. Encoded protein: CASSLARNTGELFF.